This TCR beta chain was found in a study of OX40 agonist ivuxolimab in advanced cancers. TCRdb keeps only in-frame clones here, not all; method: immunoSEQ multiplex PCR. The repertoire includes roughly 46,000 clones, around 91% of them detected once, and approximately 10% sits in the top ten. Germline CDR1 and CDR2: SNHLY and FYNNEI. The V and J ends lost 7 bases and 1 base, in that order; junction bases with no gene match: 9. This CDR3 has 16 amino acids. This clone was observed a single time. The chain uses TRBV2 and TRBJ1-1; 10 bases align to TRBD1. This TCR was recovered from an adult with an advanced solid tumor such as melanoma, head and neck, liver or kidney cancer. This material consisted of CD4+ or CD8+ T cells sorted from blood, taken in a trial of the OX40 agonist ivuxolimab. The CDR3 nucleotides read TGTGCCAGCACCCCGGACAGGGGGGTAAGGAACACTGAAGCTTTCTTT. Protein product: CASTPDRGVRNTEAFF.